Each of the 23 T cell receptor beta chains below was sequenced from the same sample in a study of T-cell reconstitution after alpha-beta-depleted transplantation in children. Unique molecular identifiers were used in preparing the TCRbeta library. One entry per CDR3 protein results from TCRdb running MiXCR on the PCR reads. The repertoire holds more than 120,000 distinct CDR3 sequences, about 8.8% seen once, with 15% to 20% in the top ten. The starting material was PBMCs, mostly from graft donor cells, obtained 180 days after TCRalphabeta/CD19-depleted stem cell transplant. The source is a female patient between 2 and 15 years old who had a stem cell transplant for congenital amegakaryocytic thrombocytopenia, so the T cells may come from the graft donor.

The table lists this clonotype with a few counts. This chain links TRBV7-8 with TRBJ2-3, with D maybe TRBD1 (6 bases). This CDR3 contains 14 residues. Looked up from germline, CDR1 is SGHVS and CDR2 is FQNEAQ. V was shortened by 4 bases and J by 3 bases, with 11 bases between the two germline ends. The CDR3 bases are TGTGCCAGCAGCTGGGGGCGGGCAACAGATACGCAGTATTTT. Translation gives CASSWGRATDTQYF. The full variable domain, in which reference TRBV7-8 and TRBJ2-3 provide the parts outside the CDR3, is GAGVSQSPRYKVAKRGQDVALRCDPISGHVSLFWYQQALGQGPEFLTYFQNEAQLDKSGLPSDRFFAERPEGSVSTLKIQRTQQEDSAVYLCASSWGRATDTQYFGPGTRLTVL.

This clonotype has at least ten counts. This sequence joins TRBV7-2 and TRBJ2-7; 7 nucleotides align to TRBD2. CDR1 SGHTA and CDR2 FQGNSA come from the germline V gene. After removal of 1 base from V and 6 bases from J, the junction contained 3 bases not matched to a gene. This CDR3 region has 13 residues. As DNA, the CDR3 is TGTGCCAGCAGCTTAGTGGGGGAGGGCGAGCAGTACTTC. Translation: CASSLVGEGEQYF.

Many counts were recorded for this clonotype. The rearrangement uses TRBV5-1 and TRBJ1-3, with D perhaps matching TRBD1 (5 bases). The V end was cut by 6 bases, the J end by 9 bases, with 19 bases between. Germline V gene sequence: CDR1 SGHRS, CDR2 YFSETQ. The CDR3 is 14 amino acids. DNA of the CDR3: TGCGCCAGCACTTCAGGGACTATGAGGGGCACCATATATTTT. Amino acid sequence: CASTSGTMRGTIYF. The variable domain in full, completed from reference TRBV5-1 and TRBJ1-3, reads KAGVTQTPRYLIKTRGQQVTLSCSPISGHRSVSWYQQTPGQGLQFLFEYFSETQRNKGNFPGRFSGRQFSNSRSEMNVSTLELGDSALYLCASTSGTMRGTIYFGEGSWLTVV.

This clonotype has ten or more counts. The CDR3 DNA sequence: TGCAGTGCTAGAATCCCTAGCGGGAGAGACAATGAGCAGTTCTTC. It encodes CSARIPSGRDNEQFF. The chain carries TRBV20-1 and TRBJ2-1; 10 positions agree with TRBD2. Germline CDR1 DFQATT, CDR2 SNEGSKA (reference sequence). This CDR3 is 15 amino acids long. V trimming: 2 bases; J trimming: 5 bases; junction bases outside the gene matches: 6.

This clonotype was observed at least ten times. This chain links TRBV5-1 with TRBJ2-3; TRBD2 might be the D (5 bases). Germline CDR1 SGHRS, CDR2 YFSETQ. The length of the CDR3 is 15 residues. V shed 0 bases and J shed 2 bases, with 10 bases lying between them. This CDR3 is CASSLVTRYTDTQYF. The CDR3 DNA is TGCGCCAGCAGCTTGGTCACTAGGTACACAGATACGCAGTATTTT.

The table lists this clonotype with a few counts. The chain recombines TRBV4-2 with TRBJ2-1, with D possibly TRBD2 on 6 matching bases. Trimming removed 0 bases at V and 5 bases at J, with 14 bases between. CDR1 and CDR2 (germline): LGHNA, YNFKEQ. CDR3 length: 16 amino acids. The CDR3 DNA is TGTGCCAGCAGCCAAGATATGGCTAGCGTGCACAATGAGCAGTTCTTC. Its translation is CASSQDMASVHNEQFF.

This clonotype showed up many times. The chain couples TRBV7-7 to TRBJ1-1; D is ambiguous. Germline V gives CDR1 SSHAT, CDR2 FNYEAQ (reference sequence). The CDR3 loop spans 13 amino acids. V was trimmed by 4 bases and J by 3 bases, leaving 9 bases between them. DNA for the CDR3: TGTGCCAGCAGCTCAGGACCGGACACTGAAGCTTTCTTT. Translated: CASSSGPDTEAFF. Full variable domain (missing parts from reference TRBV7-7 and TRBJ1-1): GAGVSQSPRYKVTKRGQDVTLRCDPISSHATLYWYQQALGQGPEFLTYFNYEAQPDKSGLPSDRFSAERPEGSISTLTIQRTEQRDSAMYRCASSSGPDTEAFFGQGTRLTVV.

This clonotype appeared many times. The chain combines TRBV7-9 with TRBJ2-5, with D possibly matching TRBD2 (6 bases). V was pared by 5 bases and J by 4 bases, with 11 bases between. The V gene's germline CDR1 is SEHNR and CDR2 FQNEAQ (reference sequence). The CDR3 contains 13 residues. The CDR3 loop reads CASSRAGGETQYF. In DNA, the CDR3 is TGTGCCAGCAGCCGAGCCGGGGGAGAGACCCAGTACTTC.

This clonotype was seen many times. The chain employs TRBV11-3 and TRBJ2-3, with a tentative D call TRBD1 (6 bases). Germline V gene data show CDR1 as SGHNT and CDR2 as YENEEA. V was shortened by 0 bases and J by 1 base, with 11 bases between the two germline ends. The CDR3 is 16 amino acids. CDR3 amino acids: CASSLDRAGGTDTQYF. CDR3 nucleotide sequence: TGTGCCAGCAGCTTAGATCGGGCAGGGGGCACAGATACGCAGTATTTT.

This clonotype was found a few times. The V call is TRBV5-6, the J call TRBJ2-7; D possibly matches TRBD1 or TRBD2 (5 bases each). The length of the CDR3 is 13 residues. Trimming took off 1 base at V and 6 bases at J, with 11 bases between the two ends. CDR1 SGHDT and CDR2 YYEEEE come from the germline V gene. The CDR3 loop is CASSLLSRGEQYF. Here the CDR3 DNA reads TGTGCCAGCAGCTTGCTATCGAGGGGCGAGCAGTACTTC. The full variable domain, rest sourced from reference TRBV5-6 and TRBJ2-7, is DAGVTQSPTHLIKTRGQQVTLRCSPKSGHDTVSWYQQALGQGPQFIFQYYEEEERQRGNFPDRFSGHQFPNYSSELNVNALLLGDSALYLCASSLLSRGEQYFGPGTRLTVT.

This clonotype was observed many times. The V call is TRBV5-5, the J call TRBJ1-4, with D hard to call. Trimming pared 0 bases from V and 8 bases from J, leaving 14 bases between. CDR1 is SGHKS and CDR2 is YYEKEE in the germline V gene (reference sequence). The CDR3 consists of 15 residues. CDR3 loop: CASSLGWGGIEKLFF. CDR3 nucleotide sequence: TGTGCCAGCAGCTTGGGGTGGGGAGGAATCGAAAAACTGTTTTTT.

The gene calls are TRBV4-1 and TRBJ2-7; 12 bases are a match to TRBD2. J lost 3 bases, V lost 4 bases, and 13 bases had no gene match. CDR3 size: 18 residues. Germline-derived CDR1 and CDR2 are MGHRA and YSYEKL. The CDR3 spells CASSRHGQTSGGVYEQYF. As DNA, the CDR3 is TGCGCCAGCAGCCGCCATGGTCAGACTAGCGGGGGCGTCTACGAGCAGTACTTC.

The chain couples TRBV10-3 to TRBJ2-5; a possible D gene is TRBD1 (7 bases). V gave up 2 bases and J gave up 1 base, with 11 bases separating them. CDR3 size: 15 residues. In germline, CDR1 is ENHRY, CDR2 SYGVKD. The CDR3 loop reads CAISEAGQFQETQYF. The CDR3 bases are TGTGCCATCAGTGAGGCGGGACAGTTCCAAGAGACCCAGTACTTC.

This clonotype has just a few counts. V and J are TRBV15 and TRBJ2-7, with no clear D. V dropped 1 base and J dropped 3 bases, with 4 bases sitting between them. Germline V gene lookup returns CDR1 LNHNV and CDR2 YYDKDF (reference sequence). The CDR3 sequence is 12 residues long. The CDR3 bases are TGTGCCACCAGCAGAGGCTTCTACGAGCAGTACTTC. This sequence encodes CATSRGFYEQYF.

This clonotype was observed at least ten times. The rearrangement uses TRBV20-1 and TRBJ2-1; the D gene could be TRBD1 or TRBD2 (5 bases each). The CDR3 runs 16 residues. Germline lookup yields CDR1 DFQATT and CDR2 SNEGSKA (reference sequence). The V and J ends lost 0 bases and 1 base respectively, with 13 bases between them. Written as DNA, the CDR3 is TGCAGTGCTAGAGAACTCGACAGACTATCCTACAATGAGCAGTTCTTC. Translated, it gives CSARELDRLSYNEQFF.

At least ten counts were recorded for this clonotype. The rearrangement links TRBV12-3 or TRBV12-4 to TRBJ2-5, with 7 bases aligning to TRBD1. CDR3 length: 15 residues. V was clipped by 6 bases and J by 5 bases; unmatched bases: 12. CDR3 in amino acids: CASSPGGAQGETQYF. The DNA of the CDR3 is TGTGCCAGCAGCCCAGGGGGTGCCCAGGGGGAGACCCAGTACTTC.

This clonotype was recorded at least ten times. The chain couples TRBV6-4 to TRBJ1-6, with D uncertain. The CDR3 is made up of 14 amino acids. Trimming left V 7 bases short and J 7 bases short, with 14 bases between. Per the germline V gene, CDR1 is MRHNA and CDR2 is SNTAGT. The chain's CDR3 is CASMNFGENSPLHF. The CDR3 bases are TGTGCCAGCATGAATTTCGGGGAAAATTCACCCCTCCACTTT.

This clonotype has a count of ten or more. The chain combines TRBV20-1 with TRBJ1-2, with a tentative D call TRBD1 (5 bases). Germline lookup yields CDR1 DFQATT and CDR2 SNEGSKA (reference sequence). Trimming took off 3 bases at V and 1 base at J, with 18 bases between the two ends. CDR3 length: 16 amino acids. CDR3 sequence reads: CSASQAGAGVNYGYTF. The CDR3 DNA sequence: TGCAGTGCTAGTCAAGCTGGCGCGGGGGTTAACTATGGCTACACCTTC.

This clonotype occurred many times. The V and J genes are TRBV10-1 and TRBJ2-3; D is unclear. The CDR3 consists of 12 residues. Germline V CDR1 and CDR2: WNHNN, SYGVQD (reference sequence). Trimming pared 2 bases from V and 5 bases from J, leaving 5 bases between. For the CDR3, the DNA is TGCGCCAGCAGTGAGGGTCTAGATACGCAGTATTTT. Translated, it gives CASSEGLDTQYF.

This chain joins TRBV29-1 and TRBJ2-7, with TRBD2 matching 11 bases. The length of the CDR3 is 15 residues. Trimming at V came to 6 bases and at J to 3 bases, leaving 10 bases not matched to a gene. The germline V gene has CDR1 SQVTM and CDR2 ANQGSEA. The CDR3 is CSVGGRLAGSYEQYF. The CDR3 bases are TGCAGCGTGGGAGGAAGACTAGCGGGGAGCTACGAGCAGTACTTC.

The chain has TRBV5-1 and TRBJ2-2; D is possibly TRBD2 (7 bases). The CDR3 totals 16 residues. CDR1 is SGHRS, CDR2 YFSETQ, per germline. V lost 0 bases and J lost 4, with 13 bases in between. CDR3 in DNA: TGCGCCAGCAGCTTGGTTTTGGCGGGGGCCACCGGGGAGCTGTTTTTT. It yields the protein CASSLVLAGATGELFF. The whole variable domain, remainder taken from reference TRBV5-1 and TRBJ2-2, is KAGVTQTPRYLIKTRGQQVTLSCSPISGHRSVSWYQQTPGQGLQFLFEYFSETQRNKGNFPGRFSGRQFSNSRSEMNVSTLELGDSALYLCASSLVLAGATGELFFGEGSRLTVL.

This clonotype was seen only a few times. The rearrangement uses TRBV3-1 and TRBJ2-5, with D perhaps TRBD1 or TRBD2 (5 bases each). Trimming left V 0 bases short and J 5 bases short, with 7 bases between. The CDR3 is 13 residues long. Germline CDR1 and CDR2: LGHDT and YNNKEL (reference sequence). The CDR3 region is CASSQDWGETQYF. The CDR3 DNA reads TGTGCCAGCAGCCAAGATTGGGGGGAGACCCAGTACTTC.

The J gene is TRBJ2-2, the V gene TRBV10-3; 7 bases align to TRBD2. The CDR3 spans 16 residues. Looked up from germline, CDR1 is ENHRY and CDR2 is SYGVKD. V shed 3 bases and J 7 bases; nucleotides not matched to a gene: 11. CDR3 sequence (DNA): TGTGCCATCAGTGATCCCCTGGAGGGGAGGGTCGGGGAGCTGTTTTTT. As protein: CAISDPLEGRVGELFF.